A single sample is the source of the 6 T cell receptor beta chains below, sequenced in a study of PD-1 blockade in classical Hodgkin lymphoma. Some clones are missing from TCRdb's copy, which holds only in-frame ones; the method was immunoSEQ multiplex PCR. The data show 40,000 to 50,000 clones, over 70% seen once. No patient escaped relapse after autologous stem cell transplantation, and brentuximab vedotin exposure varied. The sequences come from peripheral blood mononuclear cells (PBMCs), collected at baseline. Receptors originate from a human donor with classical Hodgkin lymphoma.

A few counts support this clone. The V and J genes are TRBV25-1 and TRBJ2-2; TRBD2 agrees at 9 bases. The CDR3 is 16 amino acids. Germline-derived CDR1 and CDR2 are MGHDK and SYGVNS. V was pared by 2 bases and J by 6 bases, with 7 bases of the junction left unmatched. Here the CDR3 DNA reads TGTGCCAGCAGTGAAGCGGGAGGGCCCTTCGCCGGGGAGCTGTTTTTT. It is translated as CASSEAGGPFAGELFF.

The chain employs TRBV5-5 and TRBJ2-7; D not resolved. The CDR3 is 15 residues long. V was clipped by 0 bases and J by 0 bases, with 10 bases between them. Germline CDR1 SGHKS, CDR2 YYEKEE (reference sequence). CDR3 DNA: TGTGCCAGCAGCTTGGTAGAGAATCCCTCCTACGAGCAGTACTTC. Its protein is CASSLVENPSYEQYF.

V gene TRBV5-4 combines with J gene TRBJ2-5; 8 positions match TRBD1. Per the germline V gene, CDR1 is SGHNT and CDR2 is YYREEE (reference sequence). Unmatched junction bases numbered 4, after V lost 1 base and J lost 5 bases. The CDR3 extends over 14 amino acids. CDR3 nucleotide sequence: TGTGCCAGCAGCTTGCCAGGGGGCACGGAGACCCAGTACTTC. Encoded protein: CASSLPGGTETQYF.

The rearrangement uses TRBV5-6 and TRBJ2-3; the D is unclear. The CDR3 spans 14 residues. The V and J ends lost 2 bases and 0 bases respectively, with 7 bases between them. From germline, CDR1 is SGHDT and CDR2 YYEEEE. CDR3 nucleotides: TGTGCCAGCAGCTTTGCGGTTAGCACAGATACGCAGTATTTT. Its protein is CASSFAVSTDTQYF.

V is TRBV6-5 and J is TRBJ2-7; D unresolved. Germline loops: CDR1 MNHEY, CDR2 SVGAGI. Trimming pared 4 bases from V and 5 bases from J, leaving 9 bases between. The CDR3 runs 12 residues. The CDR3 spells CASSSLRDEQYF. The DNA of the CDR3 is TGTGCCAGCAGTTCCCTCCGGGACGAGCAGTACTTC.

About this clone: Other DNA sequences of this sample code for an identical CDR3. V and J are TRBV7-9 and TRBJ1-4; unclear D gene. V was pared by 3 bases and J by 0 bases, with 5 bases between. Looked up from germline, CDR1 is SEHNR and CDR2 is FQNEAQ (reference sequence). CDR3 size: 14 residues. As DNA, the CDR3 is TGTGCCAGCAGCTTCGCTGCAACTAATGAAAAACTGTTTTTT. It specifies CASSFAATNEKLFF.